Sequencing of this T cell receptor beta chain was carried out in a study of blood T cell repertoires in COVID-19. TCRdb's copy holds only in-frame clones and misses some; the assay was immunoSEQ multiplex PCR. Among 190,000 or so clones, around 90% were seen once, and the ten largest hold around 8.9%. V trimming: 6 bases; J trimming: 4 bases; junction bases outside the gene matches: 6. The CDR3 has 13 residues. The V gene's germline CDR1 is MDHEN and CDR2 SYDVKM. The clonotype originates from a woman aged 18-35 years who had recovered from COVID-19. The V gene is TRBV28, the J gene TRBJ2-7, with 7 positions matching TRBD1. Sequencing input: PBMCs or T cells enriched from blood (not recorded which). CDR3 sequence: CASRGQNSYEQYF. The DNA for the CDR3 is TGTGCCAGCAGGGGACAGAACTCATACGAGCAGTACTTC.